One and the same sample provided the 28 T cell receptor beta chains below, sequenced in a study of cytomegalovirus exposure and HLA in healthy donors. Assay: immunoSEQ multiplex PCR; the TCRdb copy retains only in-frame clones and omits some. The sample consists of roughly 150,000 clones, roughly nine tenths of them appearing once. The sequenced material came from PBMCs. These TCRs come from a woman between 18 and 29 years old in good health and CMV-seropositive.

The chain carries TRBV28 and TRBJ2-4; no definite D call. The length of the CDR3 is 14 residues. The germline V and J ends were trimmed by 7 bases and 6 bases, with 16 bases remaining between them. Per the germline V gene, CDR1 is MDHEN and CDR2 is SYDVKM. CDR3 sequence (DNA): TGTGCCAGCAATACGTTAATATTCGGAAACATTCAGTACTTC. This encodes CASNTLIFGNIQYF.

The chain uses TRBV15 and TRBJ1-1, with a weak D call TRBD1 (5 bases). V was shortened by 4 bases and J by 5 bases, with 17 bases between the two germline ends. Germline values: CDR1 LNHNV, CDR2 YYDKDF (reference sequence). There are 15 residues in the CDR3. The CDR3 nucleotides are TGTGCCACCAGCAACCGCGGGGGGGAGATGACTGAAGCTTTCTTT. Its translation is CATSNRGGEMTEAFF.

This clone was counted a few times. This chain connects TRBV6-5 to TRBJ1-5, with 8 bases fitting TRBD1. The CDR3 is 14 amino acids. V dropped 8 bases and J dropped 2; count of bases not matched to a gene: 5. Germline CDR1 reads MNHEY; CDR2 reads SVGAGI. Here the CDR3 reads CASRTGTGNQPQHF. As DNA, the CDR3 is TGTGCCAGCCGGACAGGGACAGGCAATCAGCCCCAGCATTTT.

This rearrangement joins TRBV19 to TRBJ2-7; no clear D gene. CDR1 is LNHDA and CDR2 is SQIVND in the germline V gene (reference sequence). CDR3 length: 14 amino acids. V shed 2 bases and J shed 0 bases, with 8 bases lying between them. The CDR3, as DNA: TGTGCCAGTAGTATAAGGAGCTACTCCTACGAGCAGTACTTC. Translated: CASSIRSYSYEQYF.

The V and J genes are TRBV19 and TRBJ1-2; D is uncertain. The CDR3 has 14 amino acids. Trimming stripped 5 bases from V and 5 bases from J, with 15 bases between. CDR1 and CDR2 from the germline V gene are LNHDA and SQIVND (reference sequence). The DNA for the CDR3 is TGTGCCAGTAGTGCCGGGAACCCACTATATGGCTACACCTTC. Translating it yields CASSAGNPLYGYTF.

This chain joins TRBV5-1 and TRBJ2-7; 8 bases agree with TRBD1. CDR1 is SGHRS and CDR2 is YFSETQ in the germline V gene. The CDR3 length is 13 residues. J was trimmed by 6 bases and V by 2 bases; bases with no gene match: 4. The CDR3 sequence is CASSFQGAGEQYF. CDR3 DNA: TGCGCCAGCAGCTTTCAGGGGGCGGGCGAGCAGTACTTC.

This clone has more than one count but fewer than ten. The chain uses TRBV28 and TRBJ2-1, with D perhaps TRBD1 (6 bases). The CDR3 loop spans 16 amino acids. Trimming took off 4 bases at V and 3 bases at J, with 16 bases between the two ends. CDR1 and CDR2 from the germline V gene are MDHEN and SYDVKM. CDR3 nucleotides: TGTGCCAGCAGTTCAATGTCAGGGGTTCACTACAATGAGCAGTTCTTC. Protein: CASSSMSGVHYNEQFF.

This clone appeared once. This CDR3 is CASSSGTSGTGELFF. The CDR3 DNA follows: TGCGCCAGCAGCTCCGGGACTAGCGGAACCGGGGAGCTGTTTTTT. The chain employs TRBV5-1 and TRBJ2-2; the match to TRBD2 covers 11 bases. Germline CDR1 and CDR2: SGHRS and YFSETQ. The CDR3 has 15 residues. V was pared by 3 bases and J by 5 bases, with 3 bases of the junction left unmatched.

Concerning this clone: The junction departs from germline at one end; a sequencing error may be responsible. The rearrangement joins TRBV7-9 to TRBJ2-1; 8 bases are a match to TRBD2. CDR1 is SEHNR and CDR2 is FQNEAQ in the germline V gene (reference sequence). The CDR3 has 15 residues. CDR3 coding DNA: TGTGCCAGCAGCCCCAACGGCCGGGAGGGCCGGGGATGGGTCTTC. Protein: CASSPNGREGRGWVF.

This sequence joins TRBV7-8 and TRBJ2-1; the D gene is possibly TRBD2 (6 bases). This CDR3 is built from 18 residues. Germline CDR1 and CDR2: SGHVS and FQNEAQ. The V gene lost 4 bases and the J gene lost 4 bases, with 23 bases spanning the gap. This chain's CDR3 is CASSSSARPPTTYNEQFF. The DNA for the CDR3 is TGTGCCAGCAGCTCTAGCGCCCGGCCTCCCACGACATACAATGAGCAGTTCTTC.

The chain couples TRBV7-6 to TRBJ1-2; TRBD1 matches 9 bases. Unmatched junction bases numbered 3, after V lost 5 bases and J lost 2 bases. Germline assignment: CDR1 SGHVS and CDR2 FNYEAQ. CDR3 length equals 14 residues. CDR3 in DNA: TGTGCCAGCAGCCCCGGACAGGGGAACTATGGCTACACCTTC. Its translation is CASSPGQGNYGYTF. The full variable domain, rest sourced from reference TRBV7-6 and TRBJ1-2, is GAGVSQSPRYKVTKRGQDVALRCDPISGHVSLYWYRQALGQGPEFLTYFNYEAQQDKSGLPNDRFSAERPEGSISTLTIQRTEQRDSAMYRCASSPGQGNYGYTFGSGTRLTVV.

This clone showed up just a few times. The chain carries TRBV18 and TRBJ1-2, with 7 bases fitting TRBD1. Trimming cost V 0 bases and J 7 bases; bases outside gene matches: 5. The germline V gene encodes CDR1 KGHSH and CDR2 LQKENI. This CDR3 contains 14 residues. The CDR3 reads CASSPPGGDGGYTF. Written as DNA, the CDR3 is TGTGCCAGCTCACCACCAGGGGGCGATGGTGGCTACACCTTC. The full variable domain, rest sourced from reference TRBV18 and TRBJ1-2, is NAGVMQNPRHLVRRRGQEARLRCSPMKGHSHVYWYRQLPEEGLKFMVYLQKENIIDESGMPKERFSAEFPKEGPSILRIQQVVRGDSAAYFCASSPPGGDGGYTFGSGTRLTVV.

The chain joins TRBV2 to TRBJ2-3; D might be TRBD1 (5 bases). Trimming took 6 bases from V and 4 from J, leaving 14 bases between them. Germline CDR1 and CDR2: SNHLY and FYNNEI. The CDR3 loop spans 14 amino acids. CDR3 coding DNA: TGTGCCAGCAGATCCACGCAGGGCGCAGATACGCAGTATTTT. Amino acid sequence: CASRSTQGADTQYF.

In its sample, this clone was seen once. CDR3 nucleotide sequence: TGTGCCAGCAGCCAACTTTGGGACACGAATGGCTACACCTTC. Its translation: CASSQLWDTNGYTF. The V gene is TRBV5-4, the J gene TRBJ1-2, with D possibly matching TRBD1 (6 bases). Germline CDR1 and CDR2: SGHNT and YYREEE (reference sequence). The ends were cut back, 4 bases at V and 6 bases at J, with 16 bases in the middle. The CDR3 runs to 14 residues. Looking up the rest from reference TRBV5-4 and TRBJ1-2 gives the full variable domain: ETGVTQSPTHLIKTRGQQVTLRCSSQSGHNTVSWYQQALGQGPQFIFQYYREEENGRGNFPPRFSGLQFPNYSSELNVNALELDDSALYLCASSQLWDTNGYTFGSGTRLTVV.

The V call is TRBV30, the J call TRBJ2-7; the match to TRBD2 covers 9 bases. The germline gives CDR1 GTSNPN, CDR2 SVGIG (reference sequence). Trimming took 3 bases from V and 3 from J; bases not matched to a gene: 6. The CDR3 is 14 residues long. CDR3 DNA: TGTGCCTGGAGGAAGCGGGAGGCTCGCTACGAGCAGTACTTC. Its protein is CAWRKREARYEQYF.

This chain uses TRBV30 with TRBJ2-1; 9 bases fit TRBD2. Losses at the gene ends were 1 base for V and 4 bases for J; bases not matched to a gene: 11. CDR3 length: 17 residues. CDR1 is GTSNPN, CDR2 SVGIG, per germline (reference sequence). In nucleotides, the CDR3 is TGTGCCTGGAGTGACATAACCGGGACTAGCAAATACAATGAGCAGTTCTTC. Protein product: CAWSDITGTSKYNEQFF.

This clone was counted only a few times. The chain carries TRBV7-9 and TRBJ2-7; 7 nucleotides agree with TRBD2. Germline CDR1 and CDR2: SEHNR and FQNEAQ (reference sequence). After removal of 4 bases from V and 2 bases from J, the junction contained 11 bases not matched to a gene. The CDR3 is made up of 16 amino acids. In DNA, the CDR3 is TGTGCCAGCAGCTCCCCTACTAGCGTCCCCGCCTACGAGCAGTACTTC. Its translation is CASSSPTSVPAYEQYF.

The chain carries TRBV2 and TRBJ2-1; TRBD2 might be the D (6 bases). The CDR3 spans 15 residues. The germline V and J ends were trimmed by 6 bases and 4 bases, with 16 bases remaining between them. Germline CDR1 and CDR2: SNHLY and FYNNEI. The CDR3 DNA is TGTGCCAGCAGCGGCTGGGGGGTGGGGTACAATGAGCAGTTCTTC. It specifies CASSGWGVGYNEQFF.

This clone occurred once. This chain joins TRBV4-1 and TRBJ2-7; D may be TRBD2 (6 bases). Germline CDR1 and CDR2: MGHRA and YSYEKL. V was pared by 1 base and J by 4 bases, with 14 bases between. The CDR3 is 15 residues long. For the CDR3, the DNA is TGCGCCAGCAGCCAAGTCCCAAGCGGGTTTTACGAGCAGTACTTC. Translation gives CASSQVPSGFYEQYF.

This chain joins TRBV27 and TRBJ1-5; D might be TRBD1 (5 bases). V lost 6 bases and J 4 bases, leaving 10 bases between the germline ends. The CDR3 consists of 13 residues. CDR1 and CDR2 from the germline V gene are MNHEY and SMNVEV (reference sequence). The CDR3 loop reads CASRPNRNQPQHF. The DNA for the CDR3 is TGTGCCAGCAGGCCCAACAGGAATCAGCCCCAGCATTTT.

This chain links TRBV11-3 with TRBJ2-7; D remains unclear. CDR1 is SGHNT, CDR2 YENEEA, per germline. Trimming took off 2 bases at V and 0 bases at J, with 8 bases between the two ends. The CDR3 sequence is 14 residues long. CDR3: CASSLMASSYEQYF. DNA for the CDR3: TGTGCCAGCAGCTTAATGGCAAGCTCCTACGAGCAGTACTTC. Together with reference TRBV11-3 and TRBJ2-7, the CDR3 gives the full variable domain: EAGVVQSPRYKIIEKKQPVAFWCNPISGHNTLYWYLQNLGQGPELLIRYENEEAVDDSQLPKDRFSAERLKGVDSTLKIQPAELGDSAVYLCASSLMASSYEQYFGPGTRLTVT.

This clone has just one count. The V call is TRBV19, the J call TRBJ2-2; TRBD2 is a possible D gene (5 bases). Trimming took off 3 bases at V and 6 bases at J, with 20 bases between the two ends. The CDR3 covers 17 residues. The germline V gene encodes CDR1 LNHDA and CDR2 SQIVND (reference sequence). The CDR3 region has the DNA TGTGCCAGTAGTATCCCCTTTCAACTTCGGGGTGCCGGGGAGCTGTTTTTT. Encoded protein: CASSIPFQLRGAGELFF.

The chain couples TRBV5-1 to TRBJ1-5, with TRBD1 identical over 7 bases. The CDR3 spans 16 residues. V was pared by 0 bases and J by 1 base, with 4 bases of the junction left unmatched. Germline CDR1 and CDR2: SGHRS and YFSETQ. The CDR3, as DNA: TGCGCCAGCAGCTTGGGGGCAGGGGGAAGCAATCAGCCCCAGCATTTT. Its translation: CASSLGAGGSNQPQHF.

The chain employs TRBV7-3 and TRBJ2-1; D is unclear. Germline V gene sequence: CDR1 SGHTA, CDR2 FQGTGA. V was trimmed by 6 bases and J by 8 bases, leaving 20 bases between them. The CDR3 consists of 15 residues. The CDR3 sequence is CASRLTPWPQDEQFF. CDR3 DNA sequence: TGTGCCAGCAGACTCACCCCTTGGCCCCAGGATGAGCAGTTCTTC.

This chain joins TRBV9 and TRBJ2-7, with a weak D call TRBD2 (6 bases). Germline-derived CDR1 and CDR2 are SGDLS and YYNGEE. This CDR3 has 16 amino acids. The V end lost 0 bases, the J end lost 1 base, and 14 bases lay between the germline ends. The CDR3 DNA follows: TGTGCCAGCAGCGTAGGACCGAGCGGGCGATCCTACGAGCAGTACTTC. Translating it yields CASSVGPSGRSYEQYF.

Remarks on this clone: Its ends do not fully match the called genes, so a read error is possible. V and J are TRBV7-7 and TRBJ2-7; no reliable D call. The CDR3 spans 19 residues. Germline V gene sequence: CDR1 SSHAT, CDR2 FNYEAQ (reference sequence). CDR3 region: CASSLDYYMLYPTRWEQYF. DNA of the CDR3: TGTGCTAGCAGCTTAGATTACTACATGCTATATCCTACGCGATGGGAGCAGTACTTC.

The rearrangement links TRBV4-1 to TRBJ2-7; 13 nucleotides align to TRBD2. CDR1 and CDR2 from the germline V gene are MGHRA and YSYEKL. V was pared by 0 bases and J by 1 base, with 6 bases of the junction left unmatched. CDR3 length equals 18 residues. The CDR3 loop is CASSQDLALAGGSYEQYF. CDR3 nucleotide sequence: TGCGCCAGCAGCCAAGATCTTGCACTAGCGGGAGGGTCCTACGAGCAGTACTTC.

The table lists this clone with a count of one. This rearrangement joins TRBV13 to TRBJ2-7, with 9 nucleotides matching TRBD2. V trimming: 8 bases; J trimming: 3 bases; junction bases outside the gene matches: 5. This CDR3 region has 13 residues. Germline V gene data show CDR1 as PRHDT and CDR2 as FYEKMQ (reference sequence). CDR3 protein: CASALAGSYEQYF. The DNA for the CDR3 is TGTGCCAGCGCGCTAGCGGGAAGCTACGAGCAGTACTTC.